A single sample gave rise to the 18 T cell receptor beta chains below, sequenced in a study of OX40 agonist ivuxolimab in advanced cancers. Data came from immunoSEQ multiplex PCR; TCRdb stores just in-frame clones and leaves some out. The sample yields approximately 59,000 clones, approximately 88% seen once. Sample: CD4+ or CD8+ T cells sorted from blood, taken in a trial of the OX40 agonist ivuxolimab. The receptors stem from an adult with an advanced solid tumor such as melanoma, head and neck, liver or kidney cancer.

The V call is TRBV28, the J call TRBJ2-7, with D perhaps TRBD2 (6 bases). The CDR3 runs 15 residues. Trimming removed 6 bases at V and 1 base at J, with 16 bases between. Looked up from germline, CDR1 is MDHEN and CDR2 is SYDVKM. The CDR3 coding sequence is TGTGCCAGCAGCCCCCGGGACTCCAAATCCTACGAGCAGTACTTC. This translates into CASSPRDSKSYEQYF.

This clone was counted only a few times. V and J are TRBV29-1 and TRBJ2-7; TRBD2 matches 8 bases. Germline CDR1 and CDR2: SQVTM and ANQGSEA. The V gene end was trimmed by 3 bases and the J gene end by 1 base; junction bases not matched to a gene: 5. The CDR3 sequence is 14 residues long. The CDR3 region has the DNA TGCAGCGTTGAGACGGGACTAGGGTCCTACGAGCAGTACTTC. This translates into CSVETGLGSYEQYF.

This rearrangement joins TRBV2 to TRBJ2-1; D ambiguous. Germline CDR1 and CDR2: SNHLY and FYNNEI. With 4 bases removed from V and 2 bases from J, the gap between germline ends came to 9 bases. The CDR3 length is 14 residues. The CDR3 nucleotides are TGTGCCAGCAGTGTCACTGGGGCCTACAATGAGCAGTTCTTC. Translation gives CASSVTGAYNEQFF.

The rearrangement joins TRBV11-2 to TRBJ2-1; perhaps TRBD1 as D (6 bases). This CDR3 has 12 residues. V was pared by 5 bases and J by 14 bases, with 16 bases between. The germline V gene has CDR1 SGHAT and CDR2 FQNNGV. The DNA of the CDR3 is TGTGCCAGCAGCCCCGACAGGAATTTGGAGTTCTTC. Its translation: CASSPDRNLEFF.

This clone was observed a handful of times. This chain connects TRBV10-3 to TRBJ2-1; the D gene is possibly TRBD2 (6 bases). The CDR3 totals 12 residues. The V end lost 10 bases, the J end lost 6 bases, and 13 bases lay between the germline ends. Germline CDR1 ENHRY, CDR2 SYGVKD. CDR3 DNA sequence: TGTGCCACGGGAACGACTAGCAATGAGCAGTTCTTC. Translation: CATGTTSNEQFF.

This chain links TRBV19 with TRBJ2-7, with TRBD2 matching over 11 bases. The CDR3 covers 15 residues. Looked up from germline, CDR1 is LNHDA and CDR2 is SQIVND (reference sequence). V lost 4 bases and J lost 4; bases outside the gene matches: 6. CDR3 amino acids: CASSTWVAGGYEQYF. The CDR3 coding sequence is TGTGCCAGTAGTACCTGGGTAGCGGGAGGGTACGAGCAGTACTTC.

This chain joins TRBV19 and TRBJ2-1; tentatively, D is TRBD2 (6 bases). Germline V CDR1 and CDR2: LNHDA, SQIVND (reference sequence). V lost 5 bases to trimming and J lost 2 bases, with 7 bases between them. This CDR3 spans 13 amino acids. The CDR3: CASSVAAYNEQFF. Written as DNA, the CDR3 is TGTGCCAGTAGTGTAGCGGCCTACAATGAGCAGTTCTTC.

The gene calls are TRBV28 and TRBJ1-2; D possibly corresponds to TRBD1 (6 bases). Trimming shortened V by 3 bases and J by 3 bases, and 8 bases separated the two germline ends. The CDR3 runs to 13 residues. From germline, CDR1 is MDHEN and CDR2 SYDVKM. CDR3 residues: CASSLDSYYGYTF. For the CDR3, the DNA is TGTGCCAGCAGTTTGGACAGCTACTATGGCTACACCTTC.

The chain has TRBV10-3 and TRBJ1-5, with 11 bases fitting TRBD1. After removal of 4 bases from V and 6 bases from J, the junction contained 2 bases not matched to a gene. This CDR3 contains 14 residues. Germline CDR1 ENHRY, CDR2 SYGVKD. The CDR3 sequence is CAISGGTGGQPQHF. CDR3 nucleotides: TGTGCCATCAGTGGTGGGACAGGGGGTCAGCCCCAGCATTTT.

The chain links TRBV9 to TRBJ2-5; D is uncertain. From germline, CDR1 is SGDLS and CDR2 YYNGEE. Trimming took 0 bases from V and 4 from J, leaving 7 bases between them. CDR3 length: 13 amino acids. CDR3: CASSVGVVETQYF. The CDR3 region has the DNA TGTGCCAGCAGCGTAGGCGTCGTAGAGACCCAGTACTTC.

V gene TRBV29-1 combines with J gene TRBJ2-7, with 11 bases that match TRBD1. CDR1 SQVTM and CDR2 ANQGSEA come from the germline V gene. Trimming took 7 bases from V and 5 from J; bases not matched to a gene: 10. The CDR3 sequence is 14 residues long. In DNA form, the CDR3 reads TGCAGCGCCACCGGACAGGGGGCGCGCAACGAGCAGTACTTC. Translated: CSATGQGARNEQYF.

The chain employs TRBV20-1 and TRBJ1-2; a possible D gene is TRBD1 (5 bases). V gave up 6 bases and J gave up 6 bases, with 11 bases separating them. The CDR3 covers 11 residues. Germline V gives CDR1 DFQATT, CDR2 SNEGSKA (reference sequence). The DNA for the CDR3 is TGCAGTGCCGGGACGGCTCATGGCTACACCTTC. This encodes CSAGTAHGYTF.

The V and J genes are TRBV19 and TRBJ2-1; D perhaps matches TRBD2 (5 bases). CDR1 is LNHDA, CDR2 SQIVND, per germline (reference sequence). The CDR3 spans 15 residues. V dropped 5 bases and J dropped 4 bases, with 15 bases sitting between them. CDR3 amino acids: CASSSRTGLYNEQFF. CDR3 bases: TGTGCCAGTAGTTCCAGGACTGGATTATACAATGAGCAGTTCTTC.

The chain links TRBV30 to TRBJ2-1; 9 bases fit TRBD2. Trimming removed 4 bases from V and 0 bases from J; junction bases left unmatched: 7. CDR1 is GTSNPN, CDR2 SVGIG, per germline (reference sequence). This CDR3 is built from 16 residues. DNA for the CDR3: TGTGCCTGGAAGACTAGCGGCATAAGCTCCTACAATGAGCAGTTCTTC. Its translation: CAWKTSGISSYNEQFF. The full variable domain, in which reference TRBV30 and TRBJ2-1 provide the parts outside the CDR3, is SQTIHQWPATLVQPVGSPLSLECTVEGTSNPNLYWYRQAAGRGLQLLFYSVGIGQISSEVPQNLSASRPQDRQFILSSKKLLLSDSGFYLCAWKTSGISSYNEQFFGPGTRLTVL.

This chain joins TRBV5-1 and TRBJ1-2, with D maybe TRBD1 (6 bases). This CDR3 has 15 residues. V lost 2 bases to trimming and J lost 2 bases, with 13 bases between them. Germline V lookup: CDR1 SGHRS, CDR2 YFSETQ. The CDR3 is CASSFSAGVNYGYTF. The CDR3 nucleotides read TGCGCCAGCAGCTTTTCGGCAGGGGTGAACTATGGCTACACCTTC.

This clone was observed a single time. The chain combines TRBV11-2 with TRBJ1-4, with unresolved D. CDR1 and CDR2 from the germline V gene are SGHAT and FQNNGV. This CDR3 region has 14 residues. V gave up 7 bases and J gave up 5 bases, with 14 bases separating them. The CDR3 nucleotides are TGTGCCAGCACCCATCCTGGCGGGAATGAAAAACTGTTTTTT. This translates into CASTHPGGNEKLFF.

The V call is TRBV30, the J call TRBJ1-3; D is ambiguous. Germline CDR1 is GTSNPN and CDR2 is SVGIG (reference sequence). The V and J ends lost 5 bases and 0 bases respectively, with 8 bases between them. The CDR3 runs 13 residues. The CDR3 region is CAWATDSGNTIYF. The CDR3 nucleotides read TGTGCCTGGGCGACGGACTCTGGAAACACCATATATTTT. Full variable domain (missing parts from reference TRBV30 and TRBJ1-3): SQTIHQWPATLVQPVGSPLSLECTVEGTSNPNLYWYRQAAGRGLQLLFYSVGIGQISSEVPQNLSASRPQDRQFILSSKKLLLSDSGFYLCAWATDSGNTIYFGEGSWLTVV.

The rearrangement uses TRBV19 and TRBJ1-2; 9 bases line up with TRBD1. The germline V gene encodes CDR1 LNHDA and CDR2 SQIVND (reference sequence). There are 12 residues in the CDR3. V shed 9 bases and J 5 bases; nucleotides not matched to a gene: 4. The chain's CDR3 is CASRDRVYGYTF. Here the CDR3 DNA reads TGTGCCAGCCGGGACAGGGTTTATGGCTACACCTTC. Variable domain in full (rest from reference TRBV19 and TRBJ1-2): DGGITQSPKYLFRKEGQNVTLSCEQNLNHDAMYWYRQDPGQGLRLIYYSQIVNDFQKGDIAEGYSVSREKKESFPLTVTSAQKNPTAFYLCASRDRVYGYTFGSGTRLTVV.